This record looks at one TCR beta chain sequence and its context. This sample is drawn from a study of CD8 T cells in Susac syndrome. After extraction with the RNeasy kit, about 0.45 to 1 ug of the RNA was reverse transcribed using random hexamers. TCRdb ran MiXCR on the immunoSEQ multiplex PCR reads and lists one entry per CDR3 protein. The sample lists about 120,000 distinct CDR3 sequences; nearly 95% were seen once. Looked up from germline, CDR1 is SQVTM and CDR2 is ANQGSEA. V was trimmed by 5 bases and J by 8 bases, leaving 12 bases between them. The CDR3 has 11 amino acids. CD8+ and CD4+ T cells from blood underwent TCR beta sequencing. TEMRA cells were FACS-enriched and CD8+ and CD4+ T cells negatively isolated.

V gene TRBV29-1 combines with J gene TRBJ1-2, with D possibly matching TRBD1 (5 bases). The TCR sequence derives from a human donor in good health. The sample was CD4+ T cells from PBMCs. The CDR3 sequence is CSVLEGRGYTF. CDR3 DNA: TGCAGCGTTTTGGAGGGACGGGGCTACACCTTC.